This TCR beta chain came from a study of T cells after yellow fever vaccination. To note about this clonotype: Its target is unknown.

Points from the study as a whole: Weaker in magnitude, the secondary response showed a faster peak on day 5 versus 15.

With 5 bases clipped from V and 6 bases from J, the junction kept 14 bases outside the gene matches. The CDR3 has 17 residues. Germline loops: CDR1 LGHNA, CDR2 YNFKEQ. A universal primer site and UMIs were added as TCR cDNA was made by 5'RACE template switching. TCRdb reprocessed the 5' RACE reads via MiXCR and lists one record per CDR3 protein. The data show approximately 300,000 distinct CDR3 sequences, about 10% seen once. The sample was CD4+ T cells sorted from PBMCs, taken 45 days after the yellow fever booster vaccination. The sequence was collected from a young man who received the YFV17D yellow fever vaccine. V usage is TRBV4-2 and J usage is TRBJ1-5; 9 bases are a match to TRBD1. CDR3 sequence (DNA): TGTGCCAGCAGCGCTGGACAGGGGCGGGGAGTGGGTCAGCCCCAGCATTTT. Protein product: CASSAGQGRGVGQPQHF.